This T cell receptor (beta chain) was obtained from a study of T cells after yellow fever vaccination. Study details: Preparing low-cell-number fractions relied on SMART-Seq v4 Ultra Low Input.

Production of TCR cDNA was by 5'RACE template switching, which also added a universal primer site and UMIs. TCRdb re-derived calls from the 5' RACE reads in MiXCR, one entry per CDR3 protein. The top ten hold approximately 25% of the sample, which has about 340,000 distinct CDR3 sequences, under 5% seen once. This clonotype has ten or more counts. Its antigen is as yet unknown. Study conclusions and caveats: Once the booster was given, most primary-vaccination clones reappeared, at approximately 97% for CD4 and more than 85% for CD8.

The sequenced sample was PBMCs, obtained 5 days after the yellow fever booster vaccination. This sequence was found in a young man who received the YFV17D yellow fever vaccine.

The CDR3 protein is CASKEGIETQYF. The CDR3 DNA sequence: TGCGCCAGCAAAGAGGGAATAGAGACCCAGTACTTC. The chain combines TRBV4-3 with TRBJ2-5; weak D call: TRBD2 (5 bases). Trimming cost V 7 bases and J 4 bases, with 10 bases left between them. The CDR3 is 12 residues long. Germline values: CDR1 LGHNA, CDR2 YSLEER.